This TCR beta chain was identified in a study of blood T cell repertoires in COVID-19. Measured with immunoSEQ multiplex PCR; TCRdb has only the in-frame clones, and not every one. Among about 28,000 clones listed, about 85% were seen once. The CDR3 loop spans 13 amino acids. J gave up 3 bases and V 6 bases, and 3 bases lay outside the gene matches. Looked up from germline, CDR1 is SGHVS and CDR2 is FQNEAQ. The rearrangement joins TRBV7-8 to TRBJ2-5, with 8 bases matching TRBD2. Sequencing was done on a sample of peripheral blood. This TCR came from a human donor in a cohort sampled during active COVID-19. CDR3 DNA: TGTGCCAGCAGTGCCGGGGGGGAAGAGACCCAGTACTTC. Its protein product is CASSAGGEETQYF.